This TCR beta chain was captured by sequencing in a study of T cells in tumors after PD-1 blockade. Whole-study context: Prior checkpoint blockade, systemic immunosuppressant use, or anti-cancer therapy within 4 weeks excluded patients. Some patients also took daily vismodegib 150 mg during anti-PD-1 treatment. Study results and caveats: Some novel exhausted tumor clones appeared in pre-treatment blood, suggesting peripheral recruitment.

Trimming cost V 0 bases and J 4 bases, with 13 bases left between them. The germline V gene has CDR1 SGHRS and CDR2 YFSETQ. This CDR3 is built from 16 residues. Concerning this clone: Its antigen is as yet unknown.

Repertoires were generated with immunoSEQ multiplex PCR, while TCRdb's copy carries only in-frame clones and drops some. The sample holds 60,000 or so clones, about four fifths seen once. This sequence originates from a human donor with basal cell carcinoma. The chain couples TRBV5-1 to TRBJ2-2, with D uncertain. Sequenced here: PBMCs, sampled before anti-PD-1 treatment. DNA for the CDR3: TGCGCCAGCAGCTTGGGTAATTGGGTCTCCACCGGGGAGCTGTTTTTT. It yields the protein CASSLGNWVSTGELFF.